The 18 T cell receptor beta chains reported below all come from one sample, sequenced in a study of blood T cell repertoires in COVID-19 (dated by TCRdb to 2018 to 2021). Receptors were amplified or captured by the immunoSEQ multiplex PCR assay. Here the immuneACCESS table is served through TCRdb, limited to in-frame sequences with V and J called. Missing clones are a known gap in these copies; in checked studies unresolved V genes cover under half, and the rest lacks a known reason. The sample table contains 95,000 to 120,000 clones; only one count was recorded for roughly 81% of them. The leading ten clones occupy roughly 3.5% of the sample. Input material: peripheral blood. These receptor sequences come from a man between 40 and 49 years old with acute or convalescent COVID-19.

This clone was recorded a few times. The chain recombines TRBV7-9 with TRBJ2-7; D gene ambiguous. CDR1 SEHNR and CDR2 FQNEAQ come from the germline V gene (reference sequence). This CDR3 spans 11 amino acids. Deletions cut 5 bases from V and 4 bases from J, with 6 bases between. The CDR3 loop reads CASSPLYEQYF. DNA of the CDR3: TGTGCCAGCAGCCCGTTATACGAGCAGTACTTC.

V usage is TRBV7-9 and J usage is TRBJ2-3; the match to TRBD2 covers 11 bases. J lost 2 bases, V lost 5 bases, and 6 bases had no gene match. CDR3 size: 16 residues. Germline V lookup: CDR1 SEHNR, CDR2 FQNEAQ (reference sequence). DNA of the CDR3: TGTGCCAGCAGCCGACTAGCGGGGCCCCACACAGATACGCAGTATTTT. It codes for CASSRLAGPHTDTQYF.

The V call is TRBV24-1, the J call TRBJ2-2; D is possibly TRBD2 (6 bases). The CDR3 is made up of 14 amino acids. Deletions cut 7 bases from V and 4 bases from J, with 12 bases between. CDR1 is KGHDR, CDR2 SFDVKD, per germline. The DNA of the CDR3 is TGTGCCACCAGCTGGGGACTGAGCACCGGGGAGCTGTTTTTT. Translating it yields CATSWGLSTGELFF.

A single count supports this clone. The chain links TRBV21-1 to TRBJ2-7; the D call in the table, TRBD2, was not verified against the DNA. TRBV21-1 is shown as a pseudogene. The CDR3 is 21 residues long. The CDR3 nucleotides are TGTGCCAGCAGCATAAAAAAGGTGGAGGGTCGGGTGTCCCTTGTGTCGGACGAGCAGTACTTC. Translation: CASSIKKVEGRVSLVSDEQYF.

The genes are TRBV10-3 and TRBJ2-1; D unclear. This CDR3 is 13 amino acids long. Germline lookup yields CDR1 ENHRY and CDR2 SYGVKD. V lost 8 bases to trimming and J lost 0 bases, with 8 bases between them. CDR3 sequence: CAIAGSSYNEQFF. DNA for the CDR3: TGTGCCATCGCAGGAAGCTCCTACAATGAGCAGTTCTTC.

The J gene is TRBJ1-2, the V gene TRBV6-6; D unclear. Trimming removed 7 bases from V and 8 bases from J, with 23 bases in between. The germline gives CDR1 MNHNY, CDR2 SVGAGI (reference sequence). This CDR3 is 15 amino acids long. CDR3 sequence (DNA): TGTGCCAGCATTAAATCCACCGGGGAGGATAGAGGCTACACCTTC. Translating it yields CASIKSTGEDRGYTF.

The rearrangement joins TRBV27 to TRBJ2-3; 7 nucleotides line up with TRBD2. The V gene's germline CDR1 is MNHEY and CDR2 SMNVEV (reference sequence). CDR3 size: 16 residues. V dropped 2 bases and J dropped 0; count of bases not matched to a gene: 5. CDR3 loop: CASSLRGGGSTDTQYF. CDR3 nucleotides: TGTGCCAGCAGTTTAAGGGGCGGGGGTAGCACAGATACGCAGTATTTT.

The chain has TRBV27 and TRBJ1-4; D unclear. The V gene lost 9 bases and the J gene lost 1 base, with 12 bases spanning the gap. Germline V gene lookup returns CDR1 MNHEY and CDR2 SMNVEV (reference sequence). The CDR3 has 14 amino acids. CDR3: CASPIGVTNEKLFF. Written as DNA, the CDR3 is TGTGCCAGTCCAATAGGAGTAACTAATGAAAAACTGTTTTTT.

The chain uses TRBV7-9 and TRBJ1-2, with unresolved D. Germline V lookup: CDR1 SEHNR, CDR2 FQNEAQ (reference sequence). The V and J ends lost 5 bases and 1 base respectively, with 8 bases between them. The CDR3 is 13 amino acids. The CDR3 DNA follows: TGTGCCAGCAGCCACGGAGTTAACTATGGCTACACCTTC. Its translation: CASSHGVNYGYTF.

This clone has only one observation. The rearrangement links TRBV2 to TRBJ2-5; D is unresolved. Trimming removed 5 bases at V and 5 bases at J, with 12 bases between. CDR1 SNHLY and CDR2 FYNNEI come from the germline V gene. CDR3 length equals 13 residues. CDR3: CASSTDLRETQYF. The CDR3 nucleotides read TGTGCCAGCAGTACCGATCTGAGGGAGACCCAGTACTTC.

This chain links TRBV4-1 with TRBJ1-4, with a possible D match to TRBD1 (6 bases). V was trimmed by 0 bases and J by 5 bases, leaving 10 bases between them. The CDR3 is 15 amino acids. From germline, CDR1 is MGHRA and CDR2 YSYEKL. This CDR3 reads CASSQDDGQNEKLFF. Written as DNA, the CDR3 is TGCGCCAGCAGCCAAGATGACGGACAGAATGAAAAACTGTTTTTT.

This chain joins TRBV24-1 and TRBJ2-1, with 7 bases matching TRBD1. V dropped 4 bases and J dropped 0; count of bases not matched to a gene: 11. This CDR3 comprises 18 residues. Germline assignment: CDR1 KGHDR and CDR2 SFDVKD. DNA for the CDR3: TGTGCCACCAGTGACCTCACCGACAGGGCAGGCTCCTACAATGAGCAGTTCTTC. Translated, it gives CATSDLTDRAGSYNEQFF.

The chain employs TRBV24-1 and TRBJ2-3, with TRBD1 matching 11 bases. The length of the CDR3 is 19 residues. V gave up 3 bases and J gave up 3 bases; unmatched junction bases: 13. Germline CDR1 and CDR2: KGHDR and SFDVKD. The CDR3 region has the DNA TGTGCCACCAGTGATCCCAGACGTGGGGACAGGGGGATTACAGATACGCAGTATTTT. Its protein is CATSDPRRGDRGITDTQYF.

The V call is TRBV5-1, the J call TRBJ1-5; a weak D match, TRBD1 (6 bases). Germline V gives CDR1 SGHRS, CDR2 YFSETQ. CDR3 length: 14 amino acids. With 3 bases removed from V and 5 bases from J, the gap between germline ends came to 12 bases. The CDR3 DNA reads TGCGCCAGCAGCTCGGGGGGCAGGGATCAGCCCCAGCATTTT. Its protein product is CASSSGGRDQPQHF.

The chain uses TRBV6-5 and TRBJ1-5; no clear D gene. CDR1 and CDR2 from the germline V gene are MNHEY and SVGAGI. V lost 8 bases, J lost 4 bases, and 9 bases lay in between. The length of the CDR3 is 12 residues. The CDR3 sequence is CASAGPNQPQHF. CDR3 in DNA: TGTGCCAGCGCGGGCCCGAATCAGCCCCAGCATTTT.

The chain carries TRBV7-9 and TRBJ2-1, with D possibly being TRBD2 (6 bases). V shed 3 bases and J shed 8 bases, with 17 bases lying between them. CDR1 is SEHNR, CDR2 FQNEAQ, per germline (reference sequence). The CDR3 totals 15 residues. CDR3 amino acids: CASSFHRGGVDEQFF. The CDR3 DNA reads TGTGCCAGCAGCTTTCATCGGGGAGGTGTGGATGAGCAGTTCTTC.

V usage is TRBV25-1 and J usage is TRBJ2-7; D is unresolved. V lost 1 base and J 6 bases, leaving 10 bases between the germline ends. The CDR3 contains 13 residues. Germline CDR1 is MGHDK and CDR2 is SYGVNS. As DNA, the CDR3 is TGTGCCAGCAGTGAATCAGCGAGGCCCGAGCAGTACTTC. This encodes CASSESARPEQYF.

This clone was counted a few times. The chain is built from TRBV24-1 and TRBJ1-6; 7 bases fit TRBD1. Germline CDR1 reads KGHDR; CDR2 reads SFDVKD. The V segment lost 9 bases and the J segment 6 bases; nucleotides outside the gene matches: 10. The CDR3 is 15 amino acids. The CDR3 DNA reads as TGTGCCACCCTAAACGGACAGGACCTTAATTCACCCCTCCACTTT. It yields the protein CATLNGQDLNSPLHF.